Following are 26 T cell receptor beta chains from one sample sequenced in a study of regulatory T cells in long-lasting Graves disease. Arm-PCR of CDR3 regions with iRepertoire HTBI primers generated TCR beta libraries. From the multiplex PCR reads, TCRdb called clonotypes with MiXCR, one entry per CDR3 protein. The table has approximately 360,000 distinct CDR3 sequences, 12% seen once; the top ten hold approximately 19%. Time point meaning: newly diagnosed GD, antithyroid drugs for less than 3 months. PBMCs provided the RNA from which the TCR library was made. This sample also appeared in a second study, on T cells in Graves' hyperthyroidism and ophthalmopathy.

The sample here was peripheral blood mononuclear cells (PBMCs), taken at new diagnosis, from a patient treated with antithyroid drugs. The source is a woman aged 18-29 years with Graves disease.

This clonotype appeared many times. V and J are TRBV6-1 and TRBJ1-6; tentative D call: TRBD1 (6 bases). Germline V lookup: CDR1 MNHNS, CDR2 SASEGT. The germline V and J ends were trimmed by 6 bases and 17 bases, with 17 bases remaining between them. The CDR3 is 12 amino acids. CDR3 in DNA: TGTGCCAGCAGAACACCCGGACAGCCCTTCCACTTT. The encoded protein is CASRTPGQPFHF.

In this sample, this clonotype turned up many times. The V gene is TRBV5-1, the J gene TRBJ2-1, with 9 bases aligning to TRBD1. The CDR3 loop spans 15 amino acids. V shed 0 bases and J 5 bases; nucleotides not matched to a gene: 3. Germline CDR1 and CDR2: SGHRS and YFSETQ. In DNA, the CDR3 is TGCGCCAGCAGCTTGGCGGGACAGGGCCACAATGAGCAGTTCTTC. Translating gives CASSLAGQGHNEQFF.

This clonotype was counted at least ten times. This chain joins TRBV20-1 and TRBJ2-3, with 7 bases identical to TRBD1. The germline CDR1 and CDR2 sequences are DFQATT and SNEGSKA (reference sequence). The trim removed 6 bases at V and 1 base at J, leaving 10 bases unmatched. The CDR3 totals 15 residues. The CDR3, as DNA: TGCAGTGCCACATTCAGGGGGTCAGGCACAGATACGCAGTATTTT. It yields the protein CSATFRGSGTDTQYF.

The gene calls are TRBV5-8 and TRBJ2-7; possibly TRBD1 for D (5 bases). Germline loops: CDR1 SGHTS, CDR2 YDEGEE. V lost 1 base, J lost 7 bases, and 12 bases lay in between. This CDR3 is built from 13 residues. The CDR3 region is CASSLSRVQEQYV. Written as DNA, the CDR3 is TGTGCCAGCAGCTTGTCCAGGGTCCAAGAGCAGTACGTC.

In its sample, this clonotype was seen many times. The chain uses TRBV28 and TRBJ1-2, with D unresolved. The germline gives CDR1 MDHEN, CDR2 SYDVKM. The CDR3 has 14 residues. V was trimmed by 1 base and J by 4 bases, leaving 10 bases between them. The CDR3 reads CASSLSGSVYGYTF. In DNA form, the CDR3 reads TGTGCCAGCAGTTTATCCGGGTCGGTCTATGGCTACACCTTC.

This clonotype was seen repeatedly, ten times or more. V is TRBV6-1 and J is TRBJ2-3; the D gene is possibly TRBD2 (6 bases). The CDR3 runs 13 residues. Germline V gene lookup returns CDR1 MNHNS and CDR2 SASEGT. Trimming left V 7 bases short and J 4 bases short, with 12 bases between. The CDR3 coding sequence is TGTGCCAGCATGGCGGGAAGGGCAGATACGCAGTATTTT. Amino acid sequence: CASMAGRADTQYF.

This clonotype was seen ten or more times. This CDR3 is CASSYLEARENYKAFF. The CDR3 bases are TGTGCCAGCAGCTACCTCGAAGCTAGAGAGAACTACAAAGCTTTCTTT. V gene TRBV7-9 combines with J gene TRBJ1-1, with D unresolved. CDR3 length equals 16 residues. Deletions cut 4 bases from V and 9 bases from J, with 24 bases between. CDR1 is SEHNR and CDR2 is FQNEAQ in the germline V gene (reference sequence).

The V gene is TRBV3-1, the J gene TRBJ2-2; 7 nucleotides agree with TRBD2. Germline assignment: CDR1 LGHDT and CDR2 YNNKEL (reference sequence). The CDR3 runs to 16 residues. The junction had 2 bases not matched to a gene; V was cut back by 1 base and J by 0 bases. As DNA, the CDR3 is TGTGCCAGCAGCCAAGGTGCGGGGGCGAACACCGGGGAGCTGTTTTTT. Translating it yields CASSQGAGANTGELFF.

This clonotype was observed many times. The chain recombines TRBV4-1 with TRBJ2-7; D assignment may be TRBD1 or TRBD2 (6 bases each). V lost 1 base and J lost 6, with 25 bases in between. In germline, CDR1 is MGHRA, CDR2 YSYEKL. This CDR3 has 18 residues. The CDR3, as DNA: TGCGCCAGCAGCCAAGTCTATCGGGGAGACACAGGGAGGAGCGAGCAGTACTTC. It translates to CASSQVYRGDTGRSEQYF.

This clonotype was observed many times. The chain recombines TRBV19 with TRBJ1-1; weak D call: TRBD1 (5 bases). V shed 8 bases and J shed 3 bases, with 28 bases lying between them. The CDR3 runs 18 residues. Germline CDR1 and CDR2: LNHDA and SQIVND (reference sequence). DNA for the CDR3: TGTGCCAGTCGGCAAGAGCCCAGTATAACAGGAACCTACACTGAAGCTTTCTTT. This sequence encodes CASRQEPSITGTYTEAFF.

This clonotype was seen more than once but under ten times. The genes are TRBV30 and TRBJ2-3; D unclear. The CDR3 totals 14 residues. Trimming pared 0 bases from V and 2 bases from J, leaving 9 bases between. Germline CDR1 reads GTSNPN; CDR2 reads SVGIG (reference sequence). CDR3 DNA sequence: TGTGCCTGGAGTGTACTGGGGAACACAGATACGCAGTATTTT. Its protein is CAWSVLGNTDTQYF.

This clonotype was seen a few times. V gene TRBV9 combines with J gene TRBJ2-1; D is possibly TRBD1 (5 bases). CDR3 length: 16 amino acids. CDR1 SGDLS and CDR2 YYNGEE come from the germline V gene. Deletions cut 0 bases from V and 0 bases from J, with 10 bases between. CDR3 in DNA: TGTGCCAGCAGCGTAGGACAGCTCAGCTCCTACAATGAGCAGTTCTTC. It encodes CASSVGQLSSYNEQFF.

This clonotype appeared many times. The chain employs TRBV6-2 or TRBV6-3 and TRBJ1-5; TRBD1 aligns across 10 bases. J was trimmed by 0 bases and V by 9 bases; bases with no gene match: 20. The CDR3 covers 20 residues. Per germline, CDR1 MNHEY and CDR2 SVGEGT. CDR3 sequence: CASTPGTGAPLGNSNQPQHF. In DNA form, the CDR3 reads TGTGCCAGTACTCCCGGGACAGGGGCCCCCCTCGGTAATAGCAATCAGCCCCAGCATTTT.

This clonotype was counted ten times or more. V is TRBV12-3 or TRBV12-4 and J is TRBJ1-4, with 8 positions matching TRBD1. This CDR3 has 14 amino acids. V shed 4 bases, J shed 4 bases, and the junction held 2 bases outside the gene matches. This CDR3 is CASSWTGSNEKLFF. The CDR3 DNA follows: TGTGCCAGCAGTTGGACAGGGAGTAATGAAAAACTGTTTTTT.

This chain uses TRBV30 with TRBJ2-2; 9 nucleotides line up with TRBD2. The CDR3 covers 14 residues. Trimming took 3 bases from V and 6 from J; bases not matched to a gene: 5. Germline-derived CDR1 and CDR2 are GTSNPN and SVGIG (reference sequence). The CDR3 bases are TGTGCCTGGAGGGGGACTAGCCCGGCCGGGGAGCTGTTTTTT. As protein: CAWRGTSPAGELFF. Looking up the rest from reference TRBV30 and TRBJ2-2 gives the full variable domain: SQTIHQWPATLVQPVGSPLSLECTVEGTSNPNLYWYRQAAGRGLQLLFYSVGIGQISSEVPQNLSASRPQDRQFILSSKKLLLSDSGFYLCAWRGTSPAGELFFGEGSRLTVL.

This clonotype was detected ten times or more. V usage is TRBV6-1 and J usage is TRBJ2-4; D call uncertain. Deletions cut 5 bases from V and 8 bases from J, with 22 bases between. The germline gives CDR1 MNHNS, CDR2 SASEGT. There are 16 residues in the CDR3. The CDR3 protein is CASSPVVRAHRDIQYF. The CDR3 DNA is TGTGCCAGCAGTCCAGTCGTTCGGGCCCATCGGGACATTCAGTACTTC.

This clonotype has a handful of counts. At one end, the junction sequence differs from germline, possibly due to a read error. J is TRBJ1-1 and V is TRBV7-8, with D perhaps TRBD1 (5 bases). This CDR3 has 12 amino acids. Per the germline V gene, CDR1 is SGHVS and CDR2 is FQNEAQ. The CDR3 bases are TGTGCCAGCACCCAACCTGGGGCTGAAGCCTTCTTT. Amino acids: CASTQPGAEAFF.

This clonotype occurred a few times. The chain is built from TRBV6-1 and TRBJ1-1; D is possibly TRBD1 (6 bases). Trimming removed 5 bases at V and 4 bases at J, with 14 bases between. CDR3 size: 14 residues. CDR1 and CDR2 (germline): MNHNS, SASEGT. The chain's CDR3 is CASSRGAAGTEAFF. The CDR3 DNA follows: TGTGCCAGCAGTAGGGGGGCAGCTGGCACTGAAGCTTTCTTT.

In its sample, this clonotype was seen many times. J is TRBJ1-5 and V is TRBV7-2; D gene uncertain. The ends were cut back, 1 base at V and 5 bases at J, with 12 bases in the middle. CDR1 SGHTA and CDR2 FQGNSA come from the germline V gene. This CDR3 comprises 15 residues. The CDR3 here is CASSLGGPGHQPQHF. The CDR3 DNA follows: TGTGCCAGCAGCTTAGGAGGTCCTGGCCATCAGCCCCAGCATTTT.

This clonotype was seen only a few times. CDR3 DNA sequence: TGTGCCAGCAGATCGGGACTAGCGGGCACCGGGGAGCTGTTTTTT. It specifies CASRSGLAGTGELFF. The chain uses TRBV11-2 and TRBJ2-2; 12 bases map to TRBD2. Per the germline V gene, CDR1 is SGHAT and CDR2 is FQNNGV. The CDR3 extends over 15 amino acids. The V segment lost 6 bases and the J segment 4 bases; nucleotides outside the gene matches: 3.

This clonotype was picked up many times. V and J are TRBV3-1 and TRBJ2-2, with D unresolved. The germline gives CDR1 LGHDT, CDR2 YNNKEL (reference sequence). The CDR3 covers 15 residues. Trimming took 2 bases from V and 5 from J, leaving 12 bases between them. CDR3 sequence (DNA): TGTGCCAGCAGCCAACTTAAAATGGGTACCGGGGAGCTGTTTTTT. It encodes CASSQLKMGTGELFF.

This clonotype appeared many times. The CDR3 loop reads CASSRDRVSGYTF. CDR3 sequence (DNA): TGTGCCAGCAGTCGGGACAGGGTTTCTGGCTACACCTTC. The chain uses TRBV12-3 or TRBV12-4 and TRBJ1-2; the match to TRBD1 covers 9 bases. The CDR3 consists of 13 residues. V shed 5 bases and J 7 bases; nucleotides not matched to a gene: 5.

This clonotype showed up many times. The rearrangement joins TRBV6-9 to TRBJ2-5; the D is unclear. This CDR3 spans 14 amino acids. CDR1 and CDR2 from the germline V gene are MNHGY and SVAAGI. Trimming pared 4 bases from V and 5 bases from J, leaving 14 bases between. In DNA form, the CDR3 reads TGTGCCAGCAGTTTCGACGGGTACGCGGAGACCCAGTACTTC. Translated: CASSFDGYAETQYF.

This clonotype was observed at least ten times. The gene calls are TRBV7-9 and TRBJ1-2; D is undetermined. The germline V and J ends were trimmed by 7 bases and 6 bases, with 12 bases remaining between them. This CDR3 contains 12 residues. Germline V lookup: CDR1 SEHNR, CDR2 FQNEAQ (reference sequence). In DNA form, the CDR3 reads TGTGCCAGCACCGCCCGGACGGATGGCTACACCTTC. It translates to CASTARTDGYTF.

V usage is TRBV7-9 and J usage is TRBJ2-7; 8 positions match TRBD2. Germline values: CDR1 SEHNR, CDR2 FQNEAQ (reference sequence). The CDR3 totals 15 residues. The V and J ends lost 8 bases and 5 bases, in that order; junction bases with no gene match: 14. In DNA form, the CDR3 reads TGTGCCAGCTCGAAACTTGGCGGGGGGCTCAACGAGCAGTACTTC. Translating gives CASSKLGGGLNEQYF.

This clonotype was detected ten times or more. The chain has TRBV12-3 or TRBV12-4 and TRBJ2-4; D not resolved. Trimming took off 4 bases at V and 9 bases at J, with 7 bases between the two ends. The CDR3 length is 11 residues. The CDR3 sequence is CASSSGSIQYF. In nucleotides, the CDR3 is TGTGCCAGCAGTTCAGGTTCCATTCAGTACTTC.